This TCR beta chain was obtained from a study of T-cell reconstitution after alpha-beta-depleted transplantation in children. This clonotype was observed a few times. Unique molecular identifiers were incorporated into the prepared TCRbeta library. TCRdb reprocessed the PCR reads with MiXCR, giving one entry per CDR3 protein. The sample includes about 500,000 distinct CDR3 sequences, approximately 32% of them seen just once. Germline V gene lookup returns CDR1 SEHNR and CDR2 FQNEAQ (reference sequence). V shed 9 bases and J shed 4 bases, with 15 bases lying between them. The CDR3 totals 13 residues. The material was PBMCs from the stem cell graft donor, obtained from the stem cell graft. The TCR was taken from a human donor who donated a stem cell graft to a child with aplastic anemia. V is TRBV7-9 and J is TRBJ2-5; tentatively, D is TRBD2 (5 bases). CDR3 in amino acids: CASSEGNRETQYF. In DNA, the CDR3 is TGTGCCAGTTCTGAGGGTAACAGAGAGACCCAGTACTTC.